This TCR beta chain derives from a study of T cell changes during pregnancy in multiple sclerosis. The table came from immunoSEQ multiplex PCR; TCRdb's copy has only in-frame clones and leaves some out. This sample has 35,000 to 45,000 clones; under 90% occur once, and the top ten carry less than 5.5%. The CDR3 has 13 amino acids. V was clipped by 8 bases and J by 7 bases, with 12 bases between them. Germline CDR1 MNHEY, CDR2 SVGAGI. This clonotype originated in a female donor in good health, enrolled as a control in a pregnancy study. This chain links TRBV6-5 with TRBJ1-6; D gene ambiguous. Sequenced material: peripheral blood, taken in the second trimester of pregnancy. CDR3 coding DNA: TGTGCCAGCCGGTGGACTCTCAATTCACCCCTCCACTTT. It is translated as CASRWTLNSPLHF.